This T cell receptor beta chain was obtained from a study of regulatory T cells in long-lasting Graves disease. Building the TCR beta libraries relied on iRepertoire HTBI primers, and CDR3 regions underwent Arm-PCR. Using its own MiXCR run on the multiplex PCR reads, TCRdb lists one record per CDR3 protein. There are hundreds of thousands of distinct CDR3 sequences in the sample; 15% to 20% occur only once, and about 18% lies in the top ten. Time point noted: newly diagnosed GD, antithyroid drugs for less than 3 months. RNA extracted from PBMCs served as the sequencing template. Germline V gene sequence: CDR1 SGHRS, CDR2 YFSETQ. This CDR3 is 14 amino acids long. With V trimmed by 5 bases and J by 4 bases, 7 bases remained unmatched. These data also featured in a second study, about T cells in Graves' hyperthyroidism and ophthalmopathy.

The rearrangement links TRBV5-1 to TRBJ2-3; 7 positions agree with TRBD2. The receptor was derived from a woman in her 30s with Graves disease. The sequences come from peripheral blood mononuclear cells (PBMCs), collected at new diagnosis, from a patient treated with antithyroid drugs. CDR3 coding DNA: TGCGCCAGCAGTACCGGCGGGGGATCAGATACGCAGTATTTT. It codes for CASSTGGGSDTQYF.